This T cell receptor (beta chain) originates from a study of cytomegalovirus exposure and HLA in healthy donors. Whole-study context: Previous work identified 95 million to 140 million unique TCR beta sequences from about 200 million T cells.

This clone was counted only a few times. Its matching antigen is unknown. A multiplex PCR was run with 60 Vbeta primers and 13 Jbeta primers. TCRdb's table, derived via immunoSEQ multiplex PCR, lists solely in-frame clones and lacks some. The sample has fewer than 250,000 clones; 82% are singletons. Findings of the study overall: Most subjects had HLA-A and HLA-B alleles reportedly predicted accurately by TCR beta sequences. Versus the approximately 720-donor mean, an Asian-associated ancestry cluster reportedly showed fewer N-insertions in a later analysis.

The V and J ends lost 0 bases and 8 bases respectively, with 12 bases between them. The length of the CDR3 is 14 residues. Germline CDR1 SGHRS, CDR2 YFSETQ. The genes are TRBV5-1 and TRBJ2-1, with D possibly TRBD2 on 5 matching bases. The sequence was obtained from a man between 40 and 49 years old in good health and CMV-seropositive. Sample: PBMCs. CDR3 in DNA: TGCGCCAGCAGCTTGGGTGGGAGTGGCGATGAGCAGTTCTTC. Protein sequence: CASSLGGSGDEQFF.